This T cell receptor beta chain was sequenced for a study of beta chain features in type 1 diabetes. Findings of the study overall: Researchers cautioned that cDNA sequencing could over-represent cells with high TCR expression. For TCRB rearrangement, an influence of HLA type remained unresolved here. Type 1 diabetes patients had TCRB CDR3s that were shorter (moderately but significantly so) in all four CD4+ subsets.

Expressed TCRB transcripts were sequenced, since all the RNA that had been isolated was reverse transcribed. TCRdb's table, derived via immunoSEQ multiplex PCR, lists solely in-frame clones and lacks some. This sample has under 200,000 clones, with just over 8% found just once. As regards this clone: The antigen is not known.

Sequencing was carried out using central memory CD4+ T cells from blood. This TCR derives from a woman aged 18-29 years with type 1 diabetes.

The CDR3 nucleotides read TGCGCCAGCAGTCAAGGAGGGACCAGCACTGAAGCTTTCTTT. Its protein is CASSQGGTSTEAFF. The V call is TRBV23-1, the J call TRBJ1-1; D is perhaps TRBD1 (5 bases). TRBV23-1 is an ORF, and what it does is uncertain. This CDR3 has 14 amino acids. V shed 2 bases and J shed 4 bases, with 11 bases lying between them.